The 28 T cell receptor beta chains listed next were all sequenced from one sample in a study of blood T cell repertoires in COVID-19. Clones were read by immunoSEQ multiplex PCR, and TCRdb kept only the in-frame ones, dropping some. Among 95,000 to 150,000 clones listed, just under 90% were seen once. Sequenced sample: peripheral blood. The receptors shown here come from a woman aged 50 to 65 with acute or convalescent COVID-19.

This clone has ten or more counts. The chain uses TRBV5-4 and TRBJ2-1; D may be TRBD1 (8 bases). Germline loops: CDR1 SGHNT, CDR2 YYREEE (reference sequence). This CDR3 region has 15 residues. With 4 bases removed from V and 5 bases from J, the gap between germline ends came to 16 bases. The CDR3 spells CASSPQGGSNNEQFF. The CDR3 DNA is TGTGCCAGCAGCCCACAGGGGGGGTCCAACAATGAGCAGTTCTTC.

The V gene is TRBV27, the J gene TRBJ2-1; 9 bases align to TRBD2. Germline trimming cut 6 bases from V and 4 bases from J; bases unmatched to any gene: 4. Per germline, CDR1 MNHEY and CDR2 SMNVEV (reference sequence). The length of the CDR3 is 14 residues. The CDR3 DNA is TGTGCCAGCAGGCCCCTAGCGGGATACAATGAGCAGTTCTTC. It encodes CASRPLAGYNEQFF.

A remark on this clone: At the DNA level, this CDR3 is encoded by other sequences in the same sample as well. The chain has TRBV24-1 and TRBJ1-2; 10 bases agree with TRBD1. The trim removed 4 bases at V and 8 bases at J, leaving 6 bases unmatched. Germline V lookup: CDR1 KGHDR, CDR2 SFDVKD. The CDR3 extends over 14 amino acids. The chain's CDR3 is CATSETGQGSGYTF. As DNA, the CDR3 is TGTGCCACCAGTGAGACGGGACAGGGGTCAGGCTACACCTTC.

For the CDR3, the DNA is TGTGCCATCGGATGGGGGACTGGGTCCTACGAGCAGTACTTC. It yields the protein CAIGWGTGSYEQYF. The gene calls are TRBV10-3 and TRBJ2-7, with a tentative D call TRBD2 (6 bases). Germline V gene sequence: CDR1 ENHRY, CDR2 SYGVKD. This CDR3 has 14 residues. Trimming pared 8 bases from V and 1 base from J, leaving 15 bases between.

This chain connects TRBV24-1 to TRBJ1-2; D call uncertain. The CDR3 covers 13 residues. The V end was cut by 1 base, the J end by 5 bases, with 7 bases between. The germline gives CDR1 KGHDR, CDR2 SFDVKD. CDR3 nucleotides: TGTGCCACCAGTGATTTAGCTGAGTATGGCTACACCTTC. Protein: CATSDLAEYGYTF.

V is TRBV5-4 and J is TRBJ2-5, with 8 bases identical to TRBD2. The length of the CDR3 is 15 residues. The germline CDR1 and CDR2 sequences are SGHNT and YYREEE (reference sequence). Trimming at V came to 4 bases and at J to 3 bases, leaving 8 bases not matched to a gene. In DNA form, the CDR3 reads TGTGCCAGCAGCCGTAGCGGGGCCCAGAAAGAGACCCAGTACTTC. Its translation: CASSRSGAQKETQYF.

The chain carries TRBV10-3 and TRBJ2-2; D is unresolved. Trimming took 7 bases from V and 5 from J, leaving 11 bases between them. The CDR3 has 13 residues. The germline V gene has CDR1 ENHRY and CDR2 SYGVKD. The CDR3 bases are TGTGCCATCACCCCGAGGTTGACCGGGGAGCTGTTTTTT. Amino acids: CAITPRLTGELFF.

The chain combines TRBV6-5 with TRBJ1-2; no clear D. Germline-derived CDR1 and CDR2 are MNHEY and SVGAGI. Trimming shortened V by 1 base and J by 8 bases, and 17 bases separated the two germline ends. The CDR3 sequence is 15 residues long. CDR3 DNA sequence: TGTGCCAGCAGTTACTACCTCGGGGAGGAGTGGGGCTACACCTTC. Its protein is CASSYYLGEEWGYTF.

Here the CDR3 reads CASSGGPRRGFGNTIYF. The DNA for the CDR3 is TGTGCCAGCAGCGGGGGGCCACGGCGAGGTTTTGGAAACACCATATATTTT. The rearrangement joins TRBV9 to TRBJ1-3, with D maybe TRBD1 (6 bases). Germline V lookup: CDR1 SGDLS, CDR2 YYNGEE. Trimming shortened V by 3 bases and J by 3 bases, and 19 bases separated the two germline ends. CDR3 length: 17 amino acids.

In its sample, this clone was seen a few times. The chain links TRBV19 to TRBJ1-2; D is unresolved. The CDR3 sequence is 12 residues long. Germline CDR1 reads LNHDA; CDR2 reads SQIVND (reference sequence). V was clipped by 9 bases and J by 5 bases, with 13 bases between them. CDR3 nucleotides: TGTGCCAGCCAACCGAGAAGTTATGGCTACACCTTC. Amino acids: CASQPRSYGYTF.

The gene calls are TRBV10-3 and TRBJ1-5; a weak D match, TRBD1 (5 bases). V was trimmed by 6 bases and J by 3 bases, leaving 6 bases between them. The V gene's germline CDR1 is ENHRY and CDR2 SYGVKD. This CDR3 has 12 amino acids. This chain's CDR3 is CAIRTDNQPQHF. In DNA form, the CDR3 reads TGTGCCATCAGGACAGACAATCAGCCCCAGCATTTT.

The chain uses TRBV3-1 (or the pseudogene TRBV3-2) and TRBJ2-2, with 10 bases fitting TRBD1. V lost 0 bases, J lost 7 bases, and 20 bases stayed unmatched. CDR1 and CDR2 (germline): LGHDT, YNNKEL (reference sequence). This CDR3 region has 21 residues. The CDR3 DNA follows: TGTGCCAGCAGCCAAGATGGGCCTTTTTGGGGACAGGGGATCCCAGACGGGGAGCTGTTTTTT. This gives the protein CASSQDGPFWGQGIPDGELFF.

This chain links TRBV5-1 with TRBJ1-3; no reliable D call. Trimming took off 1 base at V and 0 bases at J, with 14 bases between the two ends. Germline CDR1 reads SGHRS; CDR2 reads YFSETQ. This CDR3 contains 17 residues. The CDR3 loop reads CASSLSGSEDSGNTIYF. The CDR3 DNA follows: TGCGCCAGCAGCTTGTCCGGAAGTGAGGACTCTGGAAACACCATATATTTT. Full variable domain (remainder filled in from reference TRBV5-1 and TRBJ1-3): KAGVTQTPRYLIKTRGQQVTLSCSPISGHRSVSWYQQTPGQGLQFLFEYFSETQRNKGNFPGRFSGRQFSNSRSEMNVSTLELGDSALYLCASSLSGSEDSGNTIYFGEGSWLTVV.

This sequence joins TRBV5-1 and TRBJ1-4; the match to TRBD1 covers 8 bases. Germline lookup yields CDR1 SGHRS and CDR2 YFSETQ. CDR3 length: 17 residues. Unmatched junction bases numbered 15, after V lost 4 bases and J lost 7 bases. CDR3 in amino acids: CASSPGVGQGGSEKLFF. In nucleotides, the CDR3 is TGCGCCAGCAGCCCTGGGGTTGGACAGGGAGGGAGTGAAAAACTGTTTTTT.

V is TRBV5-1 and J is TRBJ2-1, with a possible D match to TRBD1 (6 bases). Per germline, CDR1 SGHRS and CDR2 YFSETQ. Trimming stripped 4 bases from V and 10 bases from J, with 15 bases between. The CDR3 has 13 amino acids. The CDR3 nucleotides read TGCGCCAGCAGCACAGGGATACGCGGAGAGCAGTTCTTC. As protein: CASSTGIRGEQFF. The whole variable domain, remainder taken from reference TRBV5-1 and TRBJ2-1, is KAGVTQTPRYLIKTRGQQVTLSCSPISGHRSVSWYQQTPGQGLQFLFEYFSETQRNKGNFPGRFSGRQFSNSRSEMNVSTLELGDSALYLCASSTGIRGEQFFGPGTRLTVL.

Concerning this clone itself: Other DNA sequences of this sample code for an identical CDR3. V is TRBV11-2 and J is TRBJ1-5; tentatively, D is TRBD1 (6 bases). The germline V gene has CDR1 SGHAT and CDR2 FQNNGV. With 5 bases removed from V and 10 bases from J, the gap between germline ends came to 21 bases. The CDR3 contains 15 residues. The CDR3 here is CASSRTTGIAQPQHF. As DNA, the CDR3 is TGTGCCAGCAGCAGAACTACAGGGATAGCTCAACCCCAGCATTTT. The full variable domain, rest sourced from reference TRBV11-2 and TRBJ1-5, is EAGVAQSPRYKIIEKRQSVAFWCNPISGHATLYWYQQILGQGPKLLIQFQNNGVVDDSQLPKDRFSAERLKGVDSTLKIQPAKLEDSAVYLCASSRTTGIAQPQHFGDGTRLSIL.

The chain has TRBV24-1 and TRBJ1-1; 10 nucleotides match TRBD1. Trimming at V came to 2 bases and at J to 5 bases, leaving 4 bases not matched to a gene. This CDR3 region has 15 residues. From germline, CDR1 is KGHDR and CDR2 SFDVKD. The CDR3 nucleotides are TGTGCCACCAGTGATTCGGACAGGGGGAATACTGAAGCTTTCTTT. Its translation: CATSDSDRGNTEAFF.

The CDR3 protein is CASSSLIGGDSYEQYF. CDR3 DNA: TGCGCCAGCAGCTCCCTGATTGGAGGGGACTCCTACGAGCAGTACTTC. The J gene is TRBJ2-7, the V gene TRBV5-1; TRBD2 might be the D (6 bases). Trimming took off 3 bases at V and 0 bases at J, with 16 bases between the two ends. The CDR3 runs to 16 residues. Germline V lookup: CDR1 SGHRS, CDR2 YFSETQ. The complete variable domain, with remaining parts taken from reference TRBV5-1 and TRBJ2-7, reads KAGVTQTPRYLIKTRGQQVTLSCSPISGHRSVSWYQQTPGQGLQFLFEYFSETQRNKGNFPGRFSGRQFSNSRSEMNVSTLELGDSALYLCASSSLIGGDSYEQYFGPGTRLTVT.

The J gene is TRBJ1-2, the V gene TRBV6-5; 7 bases align to TRBD1. The CDR3 consists of 15 residues. Looked up from germline, CDR1 is MNHEY and CDR2 is SVGAGI. V lost 2 bases, J lost 5 bases, and 8 bases stayed unmatched. The CDR3 nucleotides are TGTGCCAGCAGTTACGCGACGGGACAGACTTATGGCTACACCTTC. Residues: CASSYATGQTYGYTF.

The chain joins TRBV7-8 to TRBJ2-5, with 13 bases identical to TRBD2. After removal of 4 bases from V and 5 bases from J, the junction contained 10 bases not matched to a gene. CDR1 is SGHVS, CDR2 FQNEAQ, per germline. There are 17 residues in the CDR3. CDR3 residues: CASSSLTSGRAGETQYF. The CDR3 bases are TGTGCCAGCAGCTCCCTAACTAGCGGGAGGGCCGGGGAGACCCAGTACTTC.

The CDR3 DNA follows: TGTGCCAGTAGTATTAGCGGGGGGGCTGGAGAAGAGACCCAGTACTTC. Encoded protein: CASSISGGAGEETQYF. The J gene is TRBJ2-5, the V gene TRBV19; 11 bases match TRBD2. The germline gives CDR1 LNHDA, CDR2 SQIVND (reference sequence). V shed 3 bases and J 3 bases; nucleotides not matched to a gene: 6. CDR3 length: 16 residues.

The rearrangement uses TRBV6-1 and TRBJ1-2, with D possibly TRBD1 on 5 matching bases. CDR1 and CDR2 (germline): MNHNS, SASEGT. The CDR3 extends over 13 amino acids. V lost 1 base and J lost 7, with 10 bases in between. The CDR3 protein is CASSEGQGFGYTF. The CDR3 DNA sequence: TGTGCCAGCAGTGAAGGTCAGGGATTTGGCTACACCTTC.

This chain links TRBV9 with TRBJ2-1; D is possibly TRBD1 (5 bases). The CDR3 extends over 15 amino acids. V dropped 4 bases and J dropped 4 bases, with 15 bases sitting between them. Germline V lookup: CDR1 SGDLS, CDR2 YYNGEE. CDR3 sequence: CASSFTWGRYNEQFF. CDR3 nucleotides: TGTGCCAGCAGCTTTACGTGGGGCAGATACAATGAGCAGTTCTTC.

The V and J genes are TRBV5-1 and TRBJ2-5, with D tentatively TRBD2 (5 bases). The CDR3 has 16 amino acids. CDR1 is SGHRS, CDR2 YFSETQ, per germline. Between the trimmed V and J ends, which lost 3 bases and 5 bases, there was a span of 20 bases. CDR3 region: CASSSNLWRVVETQYF. As DNA, the CDR3 is TGCGCCAGCAGCTCGAACTTATGGCGGGTCGTCGAGACCCAGTACTTC. Full variable domain (missing parts from reference TRBV5-1 and TRBJ2-5): KAGVTQTPRYLIKTRGQQVTLSCSPISGHRSVSWYQQTPGQGLQFLFEYFSETQRNKGNFPGRFSGRQFSNSRSEMNVSTLELGDSALYLCASSSNLWRVVETQYFGPGTRLLVL.

The gene calls are TRBV7-8 and TRBJ2-3, with 9 bases fitting TRBD2. The CDR3 runs 16 residues. V shed 1 base and J 2 bases; nucleotides not matched to a gene: 4. CDR1 is SGHVS, CDR2 FQNEAQ, per germline. As DNA, the CDR3 is TGTGCCAGCAGCTTAGGGGCGGGGGGGTTCACAGATACGCAGTATTTT. Translation: CASSLGAGGFTDTQYF.

About this clone itself: Other DNA sequences in the sample encode the same CDR3. The chain has TRBV19 and TRBJ1-6; tentatively, D is TRBD1 (5 bases). CDR1 and CDR2 from the germline V gene are LNHDA and SQIVND (reference sequence). Trimming stripped 3 bases from V and 5 bases from J, with 8 bases between. This CDR3 contains 14 residues. CDR3 nucleotides: TGTGCCAGTAGTATCGACAGTCATAATTCACCCCTCCACTTT. Residues: CASSIDSHNSPLHF.

The rearrangement links TRBV19 to TRBJ1-2; D call uncertain. CDR3 length: 11 amino acids. Trimming took 5 bases from V and 2 from J, leaving 3 bases between them. Germline assignment: CDR1 LNHDA and CDR2 SQIVND (reference sequence). The DNA for the CDR3 is TGTGCCAGTAGTCCAAACTATGGCTACACCTTC. This gives the protein CASSPNYGYTF. Looking up the rest from reference TRBV19 and TRBJ1-2 gives the full variable domain: DGGITQSPKYLFRKEGQNVTLSCEQNLNHDAMYWYRQDPGQGLRLIYYSQIVNDFQKGDIAEGYSVSREKKESFPLTVTSAQKNPTAFYLCASSPNYGYTFGSGTRLTVV.

The chain is built from TRBV19 and TRBJ2-7, with TRBD1 matching 10 bases. After removal of 6 bases from V and 3 bases from J, the junction contained 5 bases not matched to a gene. This CDR3 comprises 14 residues. Germline CDR1 LNHDA, CDR2 SQIVND (reference sequence). The CDR3 DNA sequence: TGTGCCAGTAGAAAGACAGGGGGCATCTACGAGCAGTACTTC. It codes for CASRKTGGIYEQYF.